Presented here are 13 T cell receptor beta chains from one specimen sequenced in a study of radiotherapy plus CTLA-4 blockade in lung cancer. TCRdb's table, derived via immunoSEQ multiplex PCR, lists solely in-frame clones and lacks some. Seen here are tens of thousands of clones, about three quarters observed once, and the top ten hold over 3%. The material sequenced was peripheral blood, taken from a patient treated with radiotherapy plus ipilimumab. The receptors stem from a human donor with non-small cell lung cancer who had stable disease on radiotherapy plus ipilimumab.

This CDR3 reads CASSLPPRLAGSYNEQFF. For the CDR3, the DNA is TGTGCCAGCAGCTTACCCCCTCGACTAGCGGGATCCTACAATGAGCAGTTCTTC. V gene TRBV7-9 combines with J gene TRBJ2-1; TRBD2 matches 11 bases. Germline CDR1 SEHNR, CDR2 FQNEAQ (reference sequence). V shed 2 bases, J shed 1 base, and the junction held 7 bases outside the gene matches. This CDR3 region has 18 residues.

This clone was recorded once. CDR3 amino acids: CASSPRDSAYEQYF. The CDR3, as DNA: TGTGCCAGCAGCCCCCGGGACAGTGCCTACGAGCAGTACTTC. V usage is TRBV7-8 and J usage is TRBJ2-7; 7 bases map to TRBD1. The V and J ends lost 5 bases and 2 bases, in that order; junction bases with no gene match: 6. The CDR3 sequence is 14 residues long. The germline CDR1 and CDR2 sequences are SGHVS and FQNEAQ.

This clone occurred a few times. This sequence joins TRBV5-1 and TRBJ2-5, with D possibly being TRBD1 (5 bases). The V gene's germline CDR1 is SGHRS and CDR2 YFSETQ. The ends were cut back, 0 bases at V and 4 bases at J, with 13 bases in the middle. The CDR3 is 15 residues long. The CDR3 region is CASSLAPLRGETQYF. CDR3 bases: TGCGCCAGCAGCTTGGCTCCCCTAAGGGGAGAGACCCAGTACTTC.

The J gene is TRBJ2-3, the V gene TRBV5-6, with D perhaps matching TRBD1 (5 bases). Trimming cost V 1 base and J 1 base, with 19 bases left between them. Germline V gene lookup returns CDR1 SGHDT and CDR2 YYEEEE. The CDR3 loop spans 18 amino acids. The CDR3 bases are TGTGCCAGCAGCTTGTGGGGCCTCCCTCAATATGGCACAGATACGCAGTATTTT. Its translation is CASSLWGLPQYGTDTQYF. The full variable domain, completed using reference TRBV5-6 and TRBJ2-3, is DAGVTQSPTHLIKTRGQQVTLRCSPKSGHDTVSWYQQALGQGPQFIFQYYEEEERQRGNFPDRFSGHQFPNYSSELNVNALLLGDSALYLCASSLWGLPQYGTDTQYFGPGTRLTVL.

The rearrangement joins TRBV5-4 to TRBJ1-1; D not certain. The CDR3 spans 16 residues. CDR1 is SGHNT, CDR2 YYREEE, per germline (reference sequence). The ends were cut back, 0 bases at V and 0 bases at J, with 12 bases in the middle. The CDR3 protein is CASSLGAERMNTEAFF. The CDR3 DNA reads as TGTGCCAGCAGCTTGGGCGCTGAACGGATGAACACTGAAGCTTTCTTT.

The CDR3 sequence: CASRSGRPWEQYF. Written as DNA, the CDR3 is TGTGCCAGCAGGTCGGGACGTCCGTGGGAGCAGTACTTC. This chain connects TRBV2 to TRBJ2-7; D is perhaps TRBD1 or TRBD2 (5 bases each). The CDR3 loop spans 13 amino acids. Germline lookup yields CDR1 SNHLY and CDR2 FYNNEI. The V and J ends lost 6 bases and 7 bases respectively, with 16 bases between them. The full variable domain, in which reference TRBV2 and TRBJ2-7 provide the parts outside the CDR3, is EPEVTQTPSHQVTQMGQEVILRCVPISNHLYFYWYRQILGQKVEFLVSFYNNEISEKSEIFDDQFSVERPDGSNFTLKIRSTKLEDSAMYFCASRSGRPWEQYFGPGTRLTVT.

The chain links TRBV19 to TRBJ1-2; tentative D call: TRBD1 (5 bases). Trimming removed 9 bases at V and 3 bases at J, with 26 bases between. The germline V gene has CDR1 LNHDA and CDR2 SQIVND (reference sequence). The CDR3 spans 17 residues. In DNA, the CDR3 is TGTGCCAGCAGAGCGAGGGGACTGGAACAATGGGACTATGGCTACACCTTC. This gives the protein CASRARGLEQWDYGYTF.

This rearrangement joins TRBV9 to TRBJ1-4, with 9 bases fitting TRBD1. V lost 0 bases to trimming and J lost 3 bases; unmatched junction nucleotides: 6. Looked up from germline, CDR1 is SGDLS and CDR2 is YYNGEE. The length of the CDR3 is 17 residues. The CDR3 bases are TGTGCCAGCAGCGTAGATGGGACAGGGCTTTCTAATGAAAAACTGTTTTTT. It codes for CASSVDGTGLSNEKLFF.

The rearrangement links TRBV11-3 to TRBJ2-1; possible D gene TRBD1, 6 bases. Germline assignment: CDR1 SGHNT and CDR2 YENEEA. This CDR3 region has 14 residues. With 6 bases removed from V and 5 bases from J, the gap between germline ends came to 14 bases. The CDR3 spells CASRPGTTDNEQFF. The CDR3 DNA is TGTGCCAGCAGACCCGGGACAACGGACAATGAGCAGTTCTTC.

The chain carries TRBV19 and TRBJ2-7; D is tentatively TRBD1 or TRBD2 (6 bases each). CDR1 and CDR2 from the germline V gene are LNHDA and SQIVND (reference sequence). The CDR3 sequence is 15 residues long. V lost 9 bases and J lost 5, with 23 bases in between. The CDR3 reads CASGKGGGKSNEQYF. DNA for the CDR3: TGTGCCAGCGGAAAGGGGGGCGGGAAGTCCAACGAGCAGTACTTC.

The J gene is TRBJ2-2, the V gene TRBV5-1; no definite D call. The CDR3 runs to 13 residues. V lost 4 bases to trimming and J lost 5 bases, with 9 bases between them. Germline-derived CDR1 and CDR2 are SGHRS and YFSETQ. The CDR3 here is CASSNPATGELFF. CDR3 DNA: TGCGCCAGCAGCAATCCAGCTACCGGGGAGCTGTTTTTT.

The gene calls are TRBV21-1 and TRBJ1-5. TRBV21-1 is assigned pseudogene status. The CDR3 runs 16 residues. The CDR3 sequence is CASSKGEGFSNQPQHF. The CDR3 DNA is TGTGCCAGCAGCAAAGGGGAGGGGTTTAGCAATCAGCCCCAGCATTTT.

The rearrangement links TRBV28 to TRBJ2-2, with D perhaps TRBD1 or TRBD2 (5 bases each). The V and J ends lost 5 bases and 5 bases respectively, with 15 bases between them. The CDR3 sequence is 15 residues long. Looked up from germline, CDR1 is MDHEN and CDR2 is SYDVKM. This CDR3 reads CASSVGRERTGELFF. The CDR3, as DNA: TGTGCCAGCAGTGTGGGCAGGGAGAGAACCGGGGAGCTGTTTTTT.